The present T cell receptor beta chain was sequenced within a study of T cells in Graves' hyperthyroidism and ophthalmopathy. Study results and caveats: Also found in blood were most expanded thyroid clonotypes above 0.001.

The definition of stable Graves' hyperthyroidism was no ophthalmopathy progression within 18 months. Exclusions: uncontrolled infection, other autoimmune disease, pregnancy, lactation. Extraction of PBMCs used approximately 10 ml of fresh peripheral blood. In its sample, this clonotype was seen many times. What it recognizes is unknown. This CDR3 region has 14 residues. Per germline, CDR1 MDHEN and CDR2 SYDVKM. The V and J ends lost 3 bases and 7 bases respectively, with 13 bases between them. It was RNA transcripts that yielded the amplified TCR beta CDR3 regions. Using the HTBI primer set, a first-round RT-PCR was run on the TCR CDR3. One entry per CDR3 protein results from TCRdb running MiXCR on the multiplex PCR reads. The repertoire holds approximately 210,000 distinct CDR3 sequences, under 20% seen once, with around 52% in the top ten.

The sample consisted of blood. This clonotype was sampled from a man between 50 and 59 years old with Graves' hyperthyroidism. This rearrangement joins TRBV28 to TRBJ2-1, with D possibly being TRBD1 or TRBD2 (5 bases each). The CDR3 sequence is CASSFTQRGNEQFF. As DNA, the CDR3 is TGTGCCAGCAGTTTTACTCAGAGGGGTAATGAGCAGTTCTTC.